This T cell receptor beta chain was captured in a study of T cells after yellow fever vaccination. TCRdb re-called the 5' RACE reads with MiXCR, one entry per CDR3 protein. The data show 300,000 to 400,000 distinct CDR3 sequences, with around 6.4% seen just once and over 14% held by the top ten. Ten or more counts support this clonotype. The receptor comes from a man aged 25-45 years who received the YFV17D yellow fever vaccine. Sample: PBMCs, taken 5 days after the yellow fever booster vaccination.

The CDR3 coding sequence is TGTGCTAGTGGTGCCGACAGGGTCAGTCAGCCCCAGCATTTT. Protein product: CASGADRVSQPQHF. The chain has TRBV12-5 and TRBJ1-5; TRBD1 matches 7 bases. The CDR3 totals 14 residues. J was trimmed by 6 bases and V by 5 bases; bases with no gene match: 7. Germline V gene sequence: CDR1 LGHNT, CDR2 FRNRAP.